What follows is one T cell receptor beta chain and its context. The sample originates from a study of memory CD4+ T cells and cytomegalovirus serostatus. On the study more broadly: Of the healthy Belgian adults, 9 were CMV seropositive and 24 seronegative.

Single viable CD3+CD4+CD8-CD45RO+ cells were sorted as the memory CD4+ T cells. CMV serostatus came from serum IgG against pp150, pp28, p38, p52. Positive selection with CD4 microbeads enriched total CD4+ T cells. As originally analysed: After removing out-of-frame reads, under 2.5 million distinct TCRbeta sequences remained. Using immunoSEQ multiplex PCR, the repertoire was profiled, and TCRdb retains in-frame clones only, with some absent. V, J and clone size derive from that table, while D and trimming were established from the DNA sequence. Here the sample spans 55,000 or so clones, about three quarters being singletons. Germline V gene data show CDR1 as ENHRY and CDR2 as SYGVKD. V lost 2 bases to trimming and J lost 7 bases; unmatched junction nucleotides: 11. The CDR3 contains 17 residues.

The sample taken for sequencing was memory CD4+ T cells from blood. The receptor was derived from an adult in good health and CMV-seropositive. This chain links TRBV10-3 with TRBJ2-1; 10 bases agree with TRBD2. In DNA, the CDR3 is TGTGCCATCAGTGAGAGGGTAGCGGGGGGCCCAAGTAATGAGCAGTTCTTC. Translated: CAISERVAGGPSNEQFF.